The present TCR beta chain was sequenced within a study of a mutant IDH1 vaccine in newly diagnosed glioma. Overall study findings and caveats: Of the patients, less than 95% had vaccine-induced immune responses.

As to this clone: Its antigen is not known.

Method: immunoSEQ multiplex PCR; TCRdb's copy keeps in-frame clones and lacks some. Of about 120,000 clones detected, 90% appear once; the ten largest clones hold 0.61%. Described time point: week 11, during vaccination. Vaccination comprised doses that each held 300 ug of mutant IDH1 20-mer peptide, plus topical imiquimod. Donors had new WHO grade 3 or 4 IDH1-mutant, ATRX-lost astrocytomas. The germline V gene encodes CDR1 MDHEN and CDR2 SYDVKM. V trimming: 6 bases; J trimming: 6 bases; junction bases outside the gene matches: 9. CDR3 length: 16 amino acids. The V and J genes are TRBV28 and TRBJ1-6, with 9 bases matching TRBD1. This TCR was sampled from a woman aged 45 to 65 with glioma. Here the sequenced sample was PBMCs, taken from a glioma patient whose treatment included an IDH1 peptide vaccine. CDR3 sequence (DNA): TGTGCCAGCAGACTTTACAGGGGGCGGGGTAATTCACCCCTCCACTTT. This gives the protein CASRLYRGRGNSPLHF.